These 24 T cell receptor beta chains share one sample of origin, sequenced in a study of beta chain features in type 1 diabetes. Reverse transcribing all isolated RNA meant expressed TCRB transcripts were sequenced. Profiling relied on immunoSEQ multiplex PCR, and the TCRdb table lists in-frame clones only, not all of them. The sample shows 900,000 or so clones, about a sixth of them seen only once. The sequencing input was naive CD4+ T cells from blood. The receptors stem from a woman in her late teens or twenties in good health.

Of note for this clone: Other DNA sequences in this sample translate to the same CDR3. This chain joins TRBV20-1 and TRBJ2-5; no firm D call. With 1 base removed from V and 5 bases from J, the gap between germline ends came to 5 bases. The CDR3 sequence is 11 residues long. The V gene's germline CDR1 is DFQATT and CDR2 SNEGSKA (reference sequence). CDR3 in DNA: TGCAGTGCTAGAGTGGGCGAGACCCAGTACTTC. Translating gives CSARVGETQYF.

This CDR3 reads CASSLQGLGGEKLFF. DNA of the CDR3: TGTGCCAGCAGCTTACAGGGGCTCGGTGGTGAAAAACTGTTTTTT. This sequence joins TRBV7-9 and TRBJ1-4; possibly TRBD1 for D (6 bases). Germline V gene lookup returns CDR1 SEHNR and CDR2 FQNEAQ (reference sequence). The CDR3 is 15 residues long. Trimming took off 2 bases at V and 7 bases at J, with 14 bases between the two ends. The full variable domain, rest sourced from reference TRBV7-9 and TRBJ1-4, is DTGVSQNPRHKITKRGQNVTFRCDPISEHNRLYWYRQTLGQGPEFLTYFQNEAQLEKSRLLSDRFSAERPKGSFSTLEIQRTEQGDSAMYLCASSLQGLGGEKLFFGSGTQLSVL.

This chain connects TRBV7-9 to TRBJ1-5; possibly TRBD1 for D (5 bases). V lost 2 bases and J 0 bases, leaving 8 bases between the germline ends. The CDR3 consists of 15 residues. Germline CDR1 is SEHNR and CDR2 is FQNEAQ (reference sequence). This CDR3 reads CASSLSGNSNQPQHF. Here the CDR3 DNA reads TGTGCCAGCAGCTTATCAGGGAATAGCAATCAGCCCCAGCATTTT.

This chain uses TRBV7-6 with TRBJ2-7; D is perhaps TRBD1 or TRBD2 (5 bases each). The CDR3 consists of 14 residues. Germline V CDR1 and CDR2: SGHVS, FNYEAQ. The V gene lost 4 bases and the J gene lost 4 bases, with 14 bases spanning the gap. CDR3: CASSSAVSGYEQYF. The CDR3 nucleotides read TGTGCCAGCAGCTCAGCGGTGTCAGGGTACGAGCAGTACTTC.

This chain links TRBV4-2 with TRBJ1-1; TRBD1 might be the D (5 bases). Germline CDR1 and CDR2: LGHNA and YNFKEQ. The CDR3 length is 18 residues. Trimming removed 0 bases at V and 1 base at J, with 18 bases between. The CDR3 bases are TGTGCCAGCAGCCAAGATCTGGGGTCCGGGGGGTCGAACACTGAAGCTTTCTTT. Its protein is CASSQDLGSGGSNTEAFF.

DNA for the CDR3: TGTGCCAGCAGTGAAGCCTCGGTGGCCACAGATACGCAGTATTTT. Encoded protein: CASSEASVATDTQYF. This chain links TRBV6-1 with TRBJ2-3; D is uncertain. The CDR3 loop spans 15 amino acids. Trimming took 0 bases from V and 2 from J, leaving 9 bases between them. The V gene's germline CDR1 is MNHNS and CDR2 SASEGT.

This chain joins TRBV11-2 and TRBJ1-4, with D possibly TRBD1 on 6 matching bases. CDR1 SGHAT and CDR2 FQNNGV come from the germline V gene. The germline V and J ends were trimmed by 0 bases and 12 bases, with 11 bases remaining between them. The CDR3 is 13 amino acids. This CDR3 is CASSLDNREELFF. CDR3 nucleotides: TGTGCCAGCAGCTTAGACAACAGGGAGGAACTGTTTTTT. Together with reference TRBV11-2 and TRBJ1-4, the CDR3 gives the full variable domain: EAGVAQSPRYKIIEKRQSVAFWCNPISGHATLYWYQQILGQGPKLLIQFQNNGVVDDSQLPKDRFSAERLKGVDSTLKIQPAKLEDSAVYLCASSLDNREELFFGSGTQLSVL.

CDR3 amino acids: CASSPGTGGATGILVAEAFF. In nucleotides, the CDR3 is TGTGCCAGCTCACCTGGGACAGGGGGCGCGACAGGTATATTGGTGGCTGAAGCTTTCTTT. The rearrangement links TRBV18 to TRBJ1-1; 12 nucleotides agree with TRBD1. With 3 bases clipped from V and 6 bases from J, the junction kept 20 bases outside the gene matches. Germline loops: CDR1 KGHSH, CDR2 LQKENI. The CDR3 sequence is 20 residues long.

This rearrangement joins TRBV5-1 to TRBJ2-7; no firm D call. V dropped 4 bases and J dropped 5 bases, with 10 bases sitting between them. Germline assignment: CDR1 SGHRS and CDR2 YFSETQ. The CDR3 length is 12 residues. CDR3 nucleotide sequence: TGCGCCAGCAGCGAAGGCGCCGACGAGCAGTACTTC. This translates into CASSEGADEQYF.

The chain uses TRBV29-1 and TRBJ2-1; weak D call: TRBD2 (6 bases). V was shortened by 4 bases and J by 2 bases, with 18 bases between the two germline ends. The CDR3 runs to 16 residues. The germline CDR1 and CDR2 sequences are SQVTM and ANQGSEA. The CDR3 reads CSVVGVGTSAYNEQFF. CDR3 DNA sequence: TGCAGCGTTGTGGGGGTGGGGACTTCCGCCTACAATGAGCAGTTCTTC.

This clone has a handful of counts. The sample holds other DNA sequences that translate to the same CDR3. The CDR3 DNA reads as TGTGCCAGCAGCCCTAGACTAGCGGGGGAGACCCAGTACTTC. As protein: CASSPRLAGETQYF. The V and J genes are TRBV7-2 and TRBJ2-5, with TRBD2 identical over 11 bases. In germline, CDR1 is SGHTA, CDR2 FQGNSA. This CDR3 contains 14 residues. V dropped 5 bases and J dropped 5; count of bases not matched to a gene: 4. Looking up the rest from reference TRBV7-2 and TRBJ2-5 gives the full variable domain: GAGVSQSPSNKVTEKGKDVELRCDPISGHTALYWYRQSLGQGLEFLIYFQGNSAPDKSGLPSDRFSAERTGGSVSTLTIQRTQQEDSAVYLCASSPRLAGETQYFGPGTRLLVL.

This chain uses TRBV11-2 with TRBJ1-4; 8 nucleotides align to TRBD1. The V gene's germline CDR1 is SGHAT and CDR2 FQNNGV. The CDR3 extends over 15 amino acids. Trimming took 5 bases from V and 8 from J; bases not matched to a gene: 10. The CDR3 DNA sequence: TGTGCCAGCAGCGAATCCGGACAGGGTTGGGAAAAACTGTTTTTT. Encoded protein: CASSESGQGWEKLFF.

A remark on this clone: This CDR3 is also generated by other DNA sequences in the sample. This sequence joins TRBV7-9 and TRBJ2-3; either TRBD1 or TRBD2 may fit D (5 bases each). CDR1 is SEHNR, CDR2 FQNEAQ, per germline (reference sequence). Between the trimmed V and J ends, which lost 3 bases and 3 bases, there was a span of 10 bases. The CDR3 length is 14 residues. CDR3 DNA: TGTGCCAGCAGCTTGGGGACGGGAACAGATACGCAGTATTTT. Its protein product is CASSLGTGTDTQYF.

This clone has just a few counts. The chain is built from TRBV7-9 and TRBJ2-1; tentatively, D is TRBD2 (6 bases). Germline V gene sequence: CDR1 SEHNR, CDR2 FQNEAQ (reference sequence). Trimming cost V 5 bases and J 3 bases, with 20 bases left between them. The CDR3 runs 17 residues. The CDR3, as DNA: TGTGCCAGCAGCCTCAGATCCGAGCGGGTAAACTACAATGAGCAGTTCTTC. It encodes CASSLRSERVNYNEQFF.

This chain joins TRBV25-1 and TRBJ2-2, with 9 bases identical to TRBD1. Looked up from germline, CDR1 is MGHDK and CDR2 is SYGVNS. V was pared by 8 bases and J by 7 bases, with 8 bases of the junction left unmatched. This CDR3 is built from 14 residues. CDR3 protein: CASAGQGFVGELFF. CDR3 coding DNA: TGTGCCAGCGCCGGACAGGGGTTTGTCGGGGAGCTGTTTTTT.

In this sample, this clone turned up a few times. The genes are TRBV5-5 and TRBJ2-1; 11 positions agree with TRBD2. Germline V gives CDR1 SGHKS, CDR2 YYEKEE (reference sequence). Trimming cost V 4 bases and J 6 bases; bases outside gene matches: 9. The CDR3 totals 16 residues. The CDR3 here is CASSQALAGDVNEQFF. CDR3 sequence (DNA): TGTGCCAGCAGCCAAGCACTAGCGGGAGATGTCAATGAGCAGTTCTTC.

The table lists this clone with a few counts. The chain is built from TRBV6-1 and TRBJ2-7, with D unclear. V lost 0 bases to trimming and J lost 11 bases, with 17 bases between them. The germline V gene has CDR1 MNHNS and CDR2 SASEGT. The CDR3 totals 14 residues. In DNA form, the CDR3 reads TGTGCCAGCAGTGAAGCGGGCCAATGGGTGAGCAAGTACTTC. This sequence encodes CASSEAGQWVSKYF.

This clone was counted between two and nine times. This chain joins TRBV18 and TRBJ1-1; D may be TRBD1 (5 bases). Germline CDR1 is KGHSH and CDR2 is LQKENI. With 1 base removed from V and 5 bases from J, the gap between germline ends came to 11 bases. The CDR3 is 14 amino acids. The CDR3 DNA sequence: TGTGCCAGCTCACCACAGAGGGGCAGAACTGAAGCTTTCTTT. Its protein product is CASSPQRGRTEAFF.

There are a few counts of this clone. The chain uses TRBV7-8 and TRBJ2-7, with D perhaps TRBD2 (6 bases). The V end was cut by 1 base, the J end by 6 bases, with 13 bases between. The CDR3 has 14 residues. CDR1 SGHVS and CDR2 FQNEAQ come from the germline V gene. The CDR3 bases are TGTGCCAGCAGCTTAGTTGGCGGGAACATCGAGCAGTACTTC. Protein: CASSLVGGNIEQYF.

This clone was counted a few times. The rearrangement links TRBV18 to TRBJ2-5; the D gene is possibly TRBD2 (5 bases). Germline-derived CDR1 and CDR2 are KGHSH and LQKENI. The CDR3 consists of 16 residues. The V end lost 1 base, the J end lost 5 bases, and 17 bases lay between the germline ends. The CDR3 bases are TGTGCCAGCTCACCACGGCCAGGAGGAGTCTTGGAGACCCAGTACTTC. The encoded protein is CASSPRPGGVLETQYF.

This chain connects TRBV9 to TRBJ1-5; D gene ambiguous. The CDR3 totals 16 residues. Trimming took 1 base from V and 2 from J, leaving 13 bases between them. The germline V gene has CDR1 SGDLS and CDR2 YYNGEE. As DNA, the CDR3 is TGTGCCAGCAGCGTAATGTGGCGGGGAGGCAATCAGCCCCAGCATTTT. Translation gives CASSVMWRGGNQPQHF.

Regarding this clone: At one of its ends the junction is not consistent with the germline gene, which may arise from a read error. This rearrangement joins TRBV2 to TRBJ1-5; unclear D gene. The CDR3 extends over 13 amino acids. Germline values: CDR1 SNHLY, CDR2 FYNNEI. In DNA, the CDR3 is TGTGCCAGCAGCAACCGGGAGAATCGGCCCCAGCATTTT. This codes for CASSNRENRPQHF.

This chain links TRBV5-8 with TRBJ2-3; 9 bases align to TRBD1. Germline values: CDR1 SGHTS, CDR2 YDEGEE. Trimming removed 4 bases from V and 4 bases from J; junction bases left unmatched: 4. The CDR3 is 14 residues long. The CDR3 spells CASSQDRGADTQYF. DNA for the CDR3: TGTGCCAGCAGCCAGGACAGGGGTGCAGATACGCAGTATTTT.

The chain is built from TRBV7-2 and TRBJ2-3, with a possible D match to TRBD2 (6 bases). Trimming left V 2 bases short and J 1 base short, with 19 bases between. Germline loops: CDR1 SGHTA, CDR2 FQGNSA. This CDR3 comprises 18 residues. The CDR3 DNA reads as TGTGCCAGCAGCTTAAATTTTAGGCTAGGGGAGGGCACAGATACGCAGTATTTT. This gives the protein CASSLNFRLGEGTDTQYF.